This T cell receptor beta chain came from a study of OX40 agonist ivuxolimab in advanced cancers. For the study at large: An anti-OX40 (CD134) antibody with agonistic activity, ivuxolimab, was administered to patients. Participants could have had prior anti-PD-1, anti-PD-L1 or anti-CTLA-4 therapy, and roughly 39% had some. Whole-study findings and limits: In the 0.1 to 3.0 mg/kg range, CD4+ and CD8+ blood T cells had expanded clonally by week 6.

The repertoire was sequenced with immunoSEQ multiplex PCR; TCRdb's copy has only in-frame clones and lacks some. Of more than 85,000 clones in the sample, roughly 80% were seen once. Regarding this clone: What it binds is unknown.

V gave up 3 bases and J gave up 3 bases, with 14 bases separating them. This CDR3 contains 14 residues. Germline CDR1 reads SQVTM; CDR2 reads ANQGSEA. The TCR was taken from an adult with an advanced solid tumor such as melanoma, head and neck, liver or kidney cancer. Sequences were derived from CD4+ or CD8+ T cells sorted from blood, sampled in a trial of the OX40 agonist ivuxolimab. The V call is TRBV29-1, the J call TRBJ1-1; D gene ambiguous. Here the CDR3 DNA reads TGCAGCGTTGATAGTGGCTTTGTGGACACTGAAGCTTTCTTT. Translation: CSVDSGFVDTEAFF.